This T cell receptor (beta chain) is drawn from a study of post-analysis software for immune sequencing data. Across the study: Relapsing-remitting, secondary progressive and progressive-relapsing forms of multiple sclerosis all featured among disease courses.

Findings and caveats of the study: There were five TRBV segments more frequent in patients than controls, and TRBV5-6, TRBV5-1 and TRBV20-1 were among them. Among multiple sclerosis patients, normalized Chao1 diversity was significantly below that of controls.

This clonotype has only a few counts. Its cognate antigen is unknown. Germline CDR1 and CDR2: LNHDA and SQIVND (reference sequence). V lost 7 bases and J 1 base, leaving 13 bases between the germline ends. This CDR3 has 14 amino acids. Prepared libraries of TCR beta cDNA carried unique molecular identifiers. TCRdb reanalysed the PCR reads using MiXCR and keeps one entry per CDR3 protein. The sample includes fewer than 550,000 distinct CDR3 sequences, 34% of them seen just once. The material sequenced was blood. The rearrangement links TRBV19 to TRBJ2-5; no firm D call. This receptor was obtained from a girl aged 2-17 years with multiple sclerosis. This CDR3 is CASTATVLQETQYF. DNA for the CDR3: TGTGCCAGTACCGCGACGGTACTCCAAGAGACCCAGTACTTC. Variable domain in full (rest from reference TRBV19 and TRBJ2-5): DGGITQSPKYLFRKEGQNVTLSCEQNLNHDAMYWYRQDPGQGLRLIYYSQIVNDFQKGDIAEGYSVSREKKESFPLTVTSAQKNPTAFYLCASTATVLQETQYFGPGTRLLVL.